Listed below are T cell receptor beta chains from one sample, sequenced in a study of shared clonotypes between healthy human individuals. TCRdb keeps only in-frame clones here, not all; method: immunoSEQ multiplex PCR. Seen here are about 2.4 million clones, 93% observed once, and the top ten hold approximately 0.35%. The sequencing sample was made of naive CD4+ T cells from PBMCs. These TCRs come from a man younger than 35 in good health. Some clones in this sample may be carry-over from other donors' samples. CDR3s include the opening cysteine and the closing phenylalanine or tryptophan. D genes are given only for firm matches. Not every row has a clone size; where given, it reads once, few, many or a size class.

v_gene,j_gene,d_gene,len,abundance,CDR3aa,CDR3nt
TRBV11-2,TRBJ1-1,-,15,-,CASSTLQGLNTEAFF,TGTGCCAGCAGCACCTTACAGGGACTGAACACTGAAGCTTTCTTT
TRBV2,TRBJ1-5,-,15,-,CASSEPRSSNQPQHF,TGTGCCAGCAGTGAACCCAGATCAAGCAATCAGCCCCAGCATTTT
TRBV2,TRBJ1-1,-,15,once,CASSEDWRRNTEAFF,TGTGCCAGCAGTGAAGATTGGCGGCGGAACACTGAAGCTTTCTTT
TRBV11-2,TRBJ1-1,-,15,-,CASSLGAGRGAEAFF,TGTGCCAGCAGCTTAGGGGCCGGGAGAGGCGCTGAAGCTTTCTTT
TRBV5-1,TRBJ1-5,-,13,-,CASSSNPAQPQHF,TGCGCCAGCAGCTCAAACCCGGCTCAGCCCCAGCATTTT
TRBV2,TRBJ2-3,-,14,-,CASSLGGSTDTQYF,TGTGCCAGTAGTCTGGGAGGAAGTACAGATACGCAGTATTTT
TRBV10-3,TRBJ2-1,-,17,once,CAISESVGVNNGNEQFF,TGTGCCATCAGTGAGTCCGTCGGGGTCAACAACGGGAATGAGCAGTTCTTC
TRBV5-4,TRBJ2-3,-,17,once,CASSLSPRGAGTDTQYF,TGTGCCAGCAGCTTGTCTCCTCGGGGCGCGGGCACAGATACGCAGTATTTT
TRBV30,TRBJ2-7,TRBD1,14,-,CAWSVGDRVYEQYF,TGTGCCTGGAGTGTTGGGGACAGGGTGTACGAGCAGTACTTC
TRBV7-9,TRBJ1-2,-,12,-,CASSLDLRLYTF,TGTGCCAGCAGCTTAGATTTGAGACTCTACACCTTC
TRBV4-2,TRBJ1-2,-,14,-,CASSQVGKNYGYTF,TGTGCCAGCAGCCAAGTGGGGAAAAATTATGGCTACACCTTC
TRBV9,TRBJ1-5,TRBD1,14,-,CASSGQGINQPQHF,TGTGCCAGCAGCGGACAGGGTATCAATCAGCCCCAGCATTTT
TRBV7-8,TRBJ2-1,-,15,-,CASSLLTGTYNEQFF,TGTGCCAGCAGCTTATTGACGGGAACCTACAATGAGCAGTTCTTC
TRBV5-4,TRBJ2-4,-,16,-,CASSLAGPPGKNIQYF,TGTGCCAGCAGCTTGGCCGGGCCCCCTGGCAAAAACATTCAGTACTTC
TRBV9,TRBJ2-1,-,14,-,CASSVVLEYNEQFF,TGTGCCAGCAGCGTAGTACTAGAATACAATGAGCAGTTCTTC
TRBV11-2,TRBJ1-2,-,16,-,CASSWNAPGHNYGYTF,TGTGCCAGCAGCTGGAACGCGCCGGGACACAACTATGGCTACACCTTC
TRBV9,TRBJ2-1,-,15,-,CASSGGGLSYNEQFF,TGTGCCAGCAGCGGAGGAGGGCTGTCCTACAATGAGCAGTTCTTC
TRBV5-4,TRBJ1-3,TRBD1,15,-,CASSLNRGLGDTIYF,TGTGCCAGCAGCCTTAACAGGGGGTTGGGGGACACCATATATTTT
TRBV6-5,TRBJ1-4,-,15,-,CASLLPGPSGEKLFF,TGTGCCAGCCTCCTCCCCGGTCCATCGGGTGAAAAACTGTTTTTT
TRBV2,TRBJ2-1,TRBD2,14,-,CASSTGGTHNEQFF,TGTGCCAGCAGTACGGGGGGGACACACAATGAGCAGTTCTTC
TRBV6-1,TRBJ1-1,-,14,-,CASSEWSVDTEAFF,TGTGCCAGCAGTGAATGGTCCGTGGACACTGAAGCTTTCTTT
TRBV7-3,TRBJ2-1,TRBD2,15,-,CASSPSGLAGNEQFF,TGTGCCAGCAGCCCCTCGGGACTAGCGGGAAATGAGCAGTTCTTC
TRBV28,TRBJ1-2,TRBD1,13,-,CASRRNRGGGYTF,TGTGCCAGCAGACGGAACAGGGGGGGTGGCTACACCTTC
TRBV4-2,TRBJ2-7,TRBD2,15,-,CASGLAGGMGREQYF,TGTGCCAGCGGACTAGCGGGAGGAATGGGGAGGGAGCAGTACTTC
TRBV7-9,TRBJ1-3,TRBD1,15,-,CASSLQGVAGNTIYF,TGTGCCAGCAGCTTACAGGGGGTCGCGGGAAACACCATATATTTT
TRBV5-4,TRBJ2-3,TRBD2,18,-,CASSPKAGSGRGTDTQYF,TGTGCCAGCAGCCCTAAAGCTGGGAGCGGGAGGGGCACAGATACGCAGTATTTT
TRBV28,TRBJ2-7,-,16,-,CASSLYDRRGGNEQYF,TGTGCCAGCAGTTTGTACGATCGGAGAGGGGGAAACGAGCAGTACTTC
TRBV7-3,TRBJ2-2,-,16,-,CASSSLTPTGPGELFF,TGTGCCAGCAGCTCGCTAACACCTACGGGTCCCGGGGAGCTGTTTTTT
TRBV28,TRBJ2-2,-,15,-,CASSRQRGGAGELFF,TGTGCCAGCAGCCGTCAGAGGGGGGGCGCCGGGGAGCTGTTTTTT
TRBV2,TRBJ2-3,-,14,-,CASSEALLTDTQYF,TGTGCCAGCAGTGAAGCATTACTGACAGATACGCAGTATTTT
TRBV29-1,TRBJ1-1,-,13,-,CSVRTDMNTEAFF,TGCAGCGTTCGGACAGACATGAACACTGAAGCTTTCTTT
TRBV30,TRBJ1-2,-,13,-,CAWSVGHWNGYTF,TGTGCCTGGAGTGTGGGCCACTGGAATGGCTACACCTTC
TRBV16,TRBJ2-1,TRBD2,16,-,CASSPLGGSTYNEQFF,TGTGCCAGCAGCCCCCTGGGGGGGAGCACCTACAATGAGCAGTTCTTC
TRBV14,TRBJ1-2,-,13,-,CASSQALHGGYTF,TGTGCCAGCAGCCAAGCATTACATGGGGGCTACACCTTC
TRBV29-1,TRBJ1-4,TRBD1,13,-,CSVVAQGDGKLFF,TGCAGCGTTGTGGCGCAGGGGGATGGAAAACTGTTTTTT
TRBV7-3,TRBJ2-7,TRBD1,17,-,CASSLIKVQGATYEQYF,TGTGCCAGCAGCTTAATCAAAGTACAGGGGGCGACCTACGAGCAGTACTTC
TRBV2,TRBJ2-5,TRBD2,14,once,CASSYSGTIETQYF,TGTGCCAGCAGTTACTCCGGGACTATAGAGACCCAGTACTTC
TRBV11-3,TRBJ1-1,-,13,-,CASSLGPGTEAFF,TGTGCCAGCAGCTTAGGCCCGGGCACTGAAGCTTTCTTT
TRBV30,TRBJ1-1,-,18,-,CAYKKTGSRGTGSTEAFF,TGTGCCTATAAGAAAACTGGGTCGCGCGGAACAGGGAGCACTGAAGCTTTCTTT
TRBV4-1,TRBJ1-5,TRBD1,16,-,CASSQWTGTGGGPQHF,TGCGCCAGCAGCCAATGGACCGGGACAGGGGGAGGGCCCCAGCATTTT
TRBV5-4,TRBJ1-1,-,14,once,CASSHVTPNTEAFF,TGTGCCAGCAGCCATGTAACACCGAACACTGAAGCTTTCTTT
TRBV9,TRBJ2-5,-,15,-,CASSPQGRFQETQYF,TGTGCCAGCAGCCCACAAGGGCGGTTCCAAGAGACCCAGTACTTC
TRBV6-5,TRBJ1-5,-,12,few,CASSSGNQPQHF,TGTGCCAGCAGTTCGGGAAATCAGCCCCAGCATTTT
TRBV4-2,TRBJ2-7,TRBD2,16,-,CASSQATREGDYEQYF,TGTGCCAGCAGCCAAGCAACCCGGGAGGGGGACTACGAGCAGTACTTC
TRBV6-6,TRBJ1-2,-,14,-,CASTLNQGLDGYTF,TGTGCCAGCACCCTTAACCAGGGGTTGGATGGCTACACCTTC